These 25 T cell receptor beta chains were all obtained from the same sample, sequenced in a study of blood T cell repertoires in COVID-19. The table came from immunoSEQ multiplex PCR; TCRdb's copy has only in-frame clones and leaves some out. Of hundreds of thousands of clones in the sample, roughly 91% are singletons; the top ten hold 11%. Sequenced sample: peripheral blood. The receptors stem from a woman younger than 45 with COVID-19, enrolled during active disease.

The gene calls are TRBV19 and TRBJ1-2; weak D call: TRBD1 (6 bases). CDR3 length: 15 residues. Germline CDR1 and CDR2: LNHDA and SQIVND (reference sequence). V lost 5 bases and J lost 6, with 19 bases in between. CDR3 residues: CASSPHPTGWHGYTF. CDR3 nucleotides: TGTGCCAGTAGTCCTCACCCGACAGGATGGCATGGCTACACCTTC.

The chain has TRBV15 and TRBJ1-2; 8 positions match TRBD1. CDR3 length: 14 residues. Germline assignment: CDR1 LNHNV and CDR2 YYDKDF (reference sequence). V shed 6 bases, J shed 4 bases, and the junction held 7 bases outside the gene matches. The CDR3 is CATSTGGRGYGYTF. The DNA for the CDR3 is TGTGCCACCAGTACAGGGGGAAGGGGCTATGGCTACACCTTC. The full variable domain, rest sourced from reference TRBV15 and TRBJ1-2, is DAMVIQNPRYQVTQFGKPVTLSCSQTLNHNVMYWYQQKSSQAPKLLFHYYDKDFNNEADTPDNFQSRRPNTSFCFLDIRSPGLGDTAMYLCATSTGGRGYGYTFGSGTRLTVV.

The chain has TRBV7-2 and TRBJ2-7; no reliable D call. This CDR3 comprises 15 residues. In germline, CDR1 is SGHTA, CDR2 FQGNSA. V was trimmed by 3 bases and J by 2 bases, leaving 14 bases between them. The CDR3 loop is CASSFRPTPPYEQYF. The CDR3 region has the DNA TGTGCCAGCAGCTTTCGTCCTACTCCCCCCTACGAGCAGTACTTC.

The chain has TRBV12-3 or TRBV12-4 and TRBJ1-1; no firm D call. The CDR3 is made up of 12 amino acids. With 1 base removed from V and 6 bases from J, the gap between germline ends came to 6 bases. The CDR3 is CASSLGVAEAFF. The DNA for the CDR3 is TGTGCCAGCAGTTTAGGCGTCGCTGAAGCTTTCTTT.

This clone was seen a single time. V usage is TRBV7-9 and J usage is TRBJ2-5; 9 nucleotides align to TRBD2. Trimming cost V 8 bases and J 4 bases; bases outside gene matches: 8. This CDR3 region has 14 residues. The germline V gene encodes CDR1 SEHNR and CDR2 FQNEAQ (reference sequence). The chain's CDR3 is CASRLGLAGETQYF. Here the CDR3 DNA reads TGTGCCAGCCGTCTGGGACTAGCCGGAGAGACCCAGTACTTC.

The chain joins TRBV27 to TRBJ2-1; 7 positions match TRBD2. Looked up from germline, CDR1 is MNHEY and CDR2 is SMNVEV (reference sequence). The CDR3 loop spans 14 amino acids. V was pared by 4 bases and J by 5 bases, with 5 bases of the junction left unmatched. The CDR3 here is CASSWGGDNNEQFF. The CDR3 nucleotides read TGTGCCAGCAGTTGGGGGGGGGATAACAATGAGCAGTTCTTC.

The V gene is TRBV7-9, the J gene TRBJ1-1, with D tentatively TRBD1 (5 bases). V lost 5 bases to trimming and J lost 2 bases, with 21 bases between them. The CDR3 has 17 amino acids. Germline V gene data show CDR1 as SEHNR and CDR2 as FQNEAQ (reference sequence). CDR3 sequence: CASSQKPRGIFNTEAFF. The CDR3 nucleotides read TGTGCCAGCAGCCAAAAGCCTCGGGGGATCTTCAACACTGAAGCTTTCTTT.

The chain carries TRBV19 and TRBJ1-2; D call uncertain. This CDR3 has 13 residues. V was cut by 8 bases and J by 3 bases, with 13 bases left in between. The germline CDR1 and CDR2 sequences are LNHDA and SQIVND (reference sequence). The CDR3 loop is CASSPSGDYGYTF. The CDR3 nucleotides are TGTGCCAGTTCGCCCTCCGGGGACTATGGCTACACCTTC. The variable domain in full, completed from reference TRBV19 and TRBJ1-2, reads DGGITQSPKYLFRKEGQNVTLSCEQNLNHDAMYWYRQDPGQGLRLIYYSQIVNDFQKGDIAEGYSVSREKKESFPLTVTSAQKNPTAFYLCASSPSGDYGYTFGSGTRLTVV.

This chain uses TRBV18 with TRBJ1-1; perhaps TRBD1 as D (5 bases). The ends were cut back, 3 bases at V and 4 bases at J, with 15 bases in the middle. The germline V gene encodes CDR1 KGHSH and CDR2 LQKENI. The CDR3 has 15 residues. DNA for the CDR3: TGTGCCAGCTCACCCCTCAGGGTGGAAGGCACTGAAGCTTTCTTT. Translating gives CASSPLRVEGTEAFF.

The chain has TRBV9 and TRBJ2-3; 11 bases are shared with TRBD1. In germline, CDR1 is SGDLS, CDR2 YYNGEE. The CDR3 contains 15 residues. Trimming took 3 bases from V and 5 from J; bases not matched to a gene: 5. In DNA, the CDR3 is TGTGCCAGCAGCGCCGGACAGGGGGCGGGAGATACGCAGTATTTT. This sequence encodes CASSAGQGAGDTQYF.

The chain couples TRBV21-1 to TRBJ2-3; TRBD1 is the table's D call and was not checked against the DNA. TRBV21-1 is labeled a pseudogene. The CDR3 extends over 22 amino acids. CDR3 nucleotide sequence: TGTGCCAGCGGCAAGGAGGATTTGGGACAGCTACTTCTGCCCTCTAGCACAGATACGCAGTATTTT. This codes for CASGKEDLGQLLLPSSTDTQYF.

This clone was picked up a small number of times. The chain couples TRBV27 to TRBJ2-7; TRBD2 matches at 7 bases. Germline assignment: CDR1 MNHEY and CDR2 SMNVEV (reference sequence). The CDR3 is made up of 15 amino acids. Losses at the gene ends were 3 bases for V and 4 bases for J; bases not matched to a gene: 9. Written as DNA, the CDR3 is TGTGCCAGCAGTTTTGTACCGGGGGGTGCTTACGAGCAGTACTTC. Its protein product is CASSFVPGGAYEQYF.

The V gene is TRBV29-1, the J gene TRBJ2-3; D uncertain. CDR1 is SQVTM and CDR2 is ANQGSEA in the germline V gene. This CDR3 is 13 amino acids long. Trimming pared 6 bases from V and 4 bases from J, leaving 14 bases between. CDR3 loop: CSVEFLMADTQYF. The CDR3 bases are TGCAGCGTAGAATTTCTAATGGCAGATACGCAGTATTTT.

The V gene is TRBV9, the J gene TRBJ2-7; 10 bases agree with TRBD2. V shed 0 bases and J 0 bases; nucleotides not matched to a gene: 0. CDR3 size: 15 residues. Per the germline V gene, CDR1 is SGDLS and CDR2 is YYNGEE. The DNA for the CDR3 is TGTGCCAGCAGCGTAGGACTAGCGGGCTCCTACGAGCAGTACTTC. Translating it yields CASSVGLAGSYEQYF.

The gene calls are TRBV14 and TRBJ1-1, with D possibly being TRBD1 (5 bases). The CDR3 has 16 amino acids. Trimming removed 0 bases from V and 0 bases from J, with 11 bases in between. The V gene's germline CDR1 is SGHDN and CDR2 FVKESK. The CDR3 reads CASSQDVGHVNTEAFF. CDR3 coding DNA: TGTGCCAGCAGCCAAGATGTTGGACACGTGAACACTGAAGCTTTCTTT. Complete variable domain (other parts from reference TRBV14 and TRBJ1-1): EAGVTQFPSHSVIEKGQTVTLRCDPISGHDNLYWYRRVMGKEIKFLLHFVKESKQDESGMPNNRFLAERTGGTYSTLKVQPAELEDSGVYFCASSQDVGHVNTEAFFGQGTRLTVV.

This rearrangement joins TRBV24-1 to TRBJ2-4; a possible D gene is TRBD1 (5 bases). Trimming took off 0 bases at V and 6 bases at J, with 11 bases between the two ends. The length of the CDR3 is 15 residues. Germline CDR1 KGHDR, CDR2 SFDVKD. The CDR3, as DNA: TGTGCCACCAGTGATTTGACCAGGGTGGCAAACATTCAGTACTTC. This encodes CATSDLTRVANIQYF.

This sequence joins TRBV3-1 (or the pseudogene TRBV3-2) and TRBJ2-1; D is unclear. The CDR3 length is 12 residues. The ends were cut back, 0 bases at V and 8 bases at J, with 5 bases in the middle. The germline gives CDR1 LGHDT, CDR2 YNNKEL (reference sequence). CDR3 in DNA: TGTGCCAGCAGCCAAGATCTCTATGAGCAGTTCTTC. Protein sequence: CASSQDLYEQFF.

This clone was counted between two and nine times. The rearrangement joins TRBV6-4 to TRBJ1-5; 9 bases align to TRBD1. V shed 6 bases, J shed 8 bases, and the junction held 8 bases outside the gene matches. CDR1 is MRHNA and CDR2 is SNTAGT in the germline V gene. The CDR3 is 14 residues long. The DNA for the CDR3 is TGTGCCAGCAGGCCCTCGGACAGGGGTGAGCCCCAGCATTTT. Translating gives CASRPSDRGEPQHF.

CDR3 residues: CASSLPAGGENGYGYTF. The CDR3 nucleotides are TGTGCCAGCAGCTTACCCGCCGGAGGAGAGAACGGCTATGGCTACACCTTC. The chain links TRBV7-9 to TRBJ1-2; no clear D. V was shortened by 2 bases and J by 4 bases, with 20 bases between the two germline ends. Per germline, CDR1 SEHNR and CDR2 FQNEAQ (reference sequence). This CDR3 is built from 17 residues.

The chain combines TRBV7-9 with TRBJ2-3; TRBD2 might be the D (5 bases). The CDR3 runs to 14 residues. Germline loops: CDR1 SEHNR, CDR2 FQNEAQ (reference sequence). Trimming cost V 5 bases and J 0 bases, with 9 bases left between them. In DNA, the CDR3 is TGTGCCAGCAGCCGCGGGCCTAGCACAGATACGCAGTATTTT. Translated: CASSRGPSTDTQYF.

This CDR3 reads CASSPLGTGAPPNYGYTF. CDR3 sequence (DNA): TGTGCCAGCTCACCTCTCGGGACAGGGGCGCCTCCAAACTATGGCTACACCTTC. The genes are TRBV18 and TRBJ1-2; 10 nucleotides align to TRBD1. Germline CDR1 is KGHSH and CDR2 is LQKENI. Trimming removed 3 bases from V and 2 bases from J; junction bases left unmatched: 12. The CDR3 has 18 residues.

This clone has a single count. The V and J genes are TRBV10-2 and TRBJ1-6, with D possibly TRBD1 on 5 matching bases. Trimming left V 2 bases short and J 0 bases short, with 14 bases between. Per the germline V gene, CDR1 is WSHSY and CDR2 is SAAADI. The CDR3 consists of 18 residues. The CDR3 region has the DNA TGCGCCAGCAGTGAGCCCTCGGGGGGGACCTCCTATAATTCACCCCTCCACTTT. It yields the protein CASSEPSGGTSYNSPLHF.

This chain joins TRBV18 and TRBJ1-1; tentatively, D is TRBD1 (5 bases). V was cut by 4 bases and J by 6 bases, with 12 bases left in between. The V gene's germline CDR1 is KGHSH and CDR2 LQKENI. The CDR3 contains 13 residues. CDR3: CASSRLTGPEAFF. The CDR3 nucleotides are TGTGCCAGCTCACGTCTCACAGGACCTGAAGCTTTCTTT.

V usage is TRBV25-1 and J usage is TRBJ2-7, with 10 bases matching TRBD1. From germline, CDR1 is MGHDK and CDR2 SYGVNS. The junction had 11 bases not matched to a gene; V was cut back by 8 bases and J by 4 bases. The CDR3 is made up of 15 amino acids. The CDR3 protein is CASLRQGATPYEQYF. Here the CDR3 DNA reads TGTGCCAGCCTCCGACAGGGGGCTACACCTTACGAGCAGTACTTC.

The J gene is TRBJ2-7, the V gene TRBV11-2, with 11 bases matching TRBD1. Trimming took 0 bases from V and 0 from J; bases not matched to a gene: 4. This CDR3 is 17 amino acids long. Germline V gives CDR1 SGHAT, CDR2 FQNNGV. CDR3 loop: CASSLDQGTGGSYEQYF. The CDR3 region has the DNA TGTGCCAGCAGCTTAGATCAGGGGACAGGGGGCTCCTACGAGCAGTACTTC. The variable domain in full, completed from reference TRBV11-2 and TRBJ2-7, reads EAGVAQSPRYKIIEKRQSVAFWCNPISGHATLYWYQQILGQGPKLLIQFQNNGVVDDSQLPKDRFSAERLKGVDSTLKIQPAKLEDSAVYLCASSLDQGTGGSYEQYFGPGTRLTVT.